Following are 22 T cell receptor beta chains from one sample sequenced in a study of cytomegalovirus exposure and HLA in healthy donors (dated by TCRdb to the late 2010s). The library was built by means of the immunoSEQ multiplex PCR assay. TCRdb stores this immuneACCESS table with in-frame sequences only. Part of the clones is absent; in the studies checked, under half of the shortfall reflects unresolved V genes, and no reason is known for the rest. This sample has about 270,000 clones in its table, and about 86% of those were observed once. Of the sample, 0.9% to 1.1% is held by the ten largest clones. Material: PBMCs. These TCRs come from a woman aged 18-29 years in good health and CMV-seronegative.

This chain joins TRBV27 and TRBJ2-1, with 9 nucleotides matching TRBD1. Germline lookup yields CDR1 MNHEY and CDR2 SMNVEV (reference sequence). The CDR3 spans 17 residues. V was pared by 2 bases and J by 11 bases, with 16 bases of the junction left unmatched. DNA for the CDR3: TGTGCCAGCAGTTTAACGAGGTTTCGGGGACAGGGAGGTAAGCAGTTCTTC. Its translation: CASSLTRFRGQGGKQFF.

The V gene is TRBV27, the J gene TRBJ2-3, with TRBD1 as a possible D gene (6 bases). V shed 5 bases and J shed 2 bases, with 20 bases lying between them. The CDR3 has 17 amino acids. CDR1 MNHEY and CDR2 SMNVEV come from the germline V gene (reference sequence). CDR3 coding DNA: TGTGCCAGCAGTCCGAAACGGGTCACAGGGTTCACAGATACGCAGTATTTT. Translation gives CASSPKRVTGFTDTQYF.

This clone was seen a single time. This CDR3 is CASSLDSQPFNYGYTF. CDR3 in DNA: TGCGCCAGCAGCCTGGACAGCCAACCATTTAACTATGGCTACACCTTC. The chain recombines TRBV5-1 with TRBJ1-2; TRBD1 is a possible D gene (6 bases). Trimming cost V 4 bases and J 1 base, with 17 bases left between them. Germline-derived CDR1 and CDR2 are SGHRS and YFSETQ. The CDR3 covers 16 residues.

This clone was counted only a few times. The same CDR3 arises from other DNA sequences in this sample as well. This chain connects TRBV6-5 to TRBJ2-7, with 7 bases lining up with TRBD2. V shed 0 bases and J 2 bases; nucleotides not matched to a gene: 1. The CDR3 covers 14 residues. The V gene's germline CDR1 is MNHEY and CDR2 SVGAGI. Here the CDR3 DNA reads TGTGCCAGCAGTTACTCCCGGGAGGCCTACGAGCAGTACTTC. Protein: CASSYSREAYEQYF.

This clone was counted once. The genes are TRBV6-5 and TRBJ1-5; D is unresolved. Germline assignment: CDR1 MNHEY and CDR2 SVGAGI. This CDR3 region has 15 residues. The V gene lost 0 bases and the J gene lost 4 bases, with 10 bases spanning the gap. This chain's CDR3 is CASSYSGLENQPQHF. The CDR3 region has the DNA TGTGCCAGCAGTTACTCTGGGTTGGAGAATCAGCCCCAGCATTTT.

The chain joins TRBV10-3 to TRBJ2-7; no definite D call. V gave up 8 bases and J gave up 0 bases, with 14 bases separating them. The germline gives CDR1 ENHRY, CDR2 SYGVKD. The length of the CDR3 is 14 residues. The CDR3 sequence: CAIRTDLRSYEQYF. Written as DNA, the CDR3 is TGTGCCATCCGCACCGACTTGCGCTCCTACGAGCAGTACTTC.

This chain connects TRBV27 to TRBJ2-7, with 8 positions matching TRBD1. This CDR3 is built from 18 residues. Germline V CDR1 and CDR2: MNHEY, SMNVEV (reference sequence). After removal of 7 bases from V and 4 bases from J, the junction contained 21 bases not matched to a gene. CDR3 sequence reads: CASTSTARGLRTLYEQYF. The CDR3, as DNA: TGTGCCAGCACCTCTACAGCCAGGGGGCTTAGGACGTTGTACGAGCAGTACTTC.

The J gene is TRBJ2-7, the V gene TRBV6-5; 9 positions match TRBD1. The CDR3 loop spans 15 amino acids. The germline CDR1 and CDR2 sequences are MNHEY and SVGAGI. V was clipped by 0 bases and J by 3 bases; unmatched bases: 3. In DNA form, the CDR3 reads TGTGCCAGCAGTTACTCGGGGGGACAGGGCTACGAGCAGTACTTC. Its translation: CASSYSGGQGYEQYF.

V is TRBV6-6 and J is TRBJ2-7; 9 positions match TRBD1. Germline-derived CDR1 and CDR2 are MNHNY and SVGAGI (reference sequence). The CDR3 loop spans 16 amino acids. After removal of 2 bases from V and 5 bases from J, the junction contained 10 bases not matched to a gene. This chain's CDR3 is CASSYNRGTGSDEQYF. The CDR3 nucleotides are TGTGCCAGCAGTTACAACCGTGGGACAGGGAGCGACGAGCAGTACTTC.

The chain carries TRBV6-4 and TRBJ1-6; TRBD1 aligns across 9 bases. With 1 base clipped from V and 7 bases from J, the junction kept 5 bases outside the gene matches. CDR1 MRHNA and CDR2 SNTAGT come from the germline V gene. The CDR3 has 16 residues. In nucleotides, the CDR3 is TGTGCCAGCAGTGACTTCCCCGGGACAGGGAATTCACCCCTCCACTTT. It encodes CASSDFPGTGNSPLHF.

This chain links TRBV18 with TRBJ2-1; 7 bases agree with TRBD2. The CDR3 loop spans 15 amino acids. The germline V gene has CDR1 KGHSH and CDR2 LQKENI. V lost 3 bases to trimming and J lost 4 bases; unmatched junction nucleotides: 6. CDR3 protein: CASSPGPSGYNEQFF. CDR3 coding DNA: TGTGCCAGCTCACCCGGCCCTAGCGGATACAATGAGCAGTTCTTC.

The V gene is TRBV4-1, the J gene TRBJ2-3, with D possibly TRBD1 on 5 matching bases. CDR1 and CDR2 (germline): MGHRA, YSYEKL. This CDR3 region has 15 residues. V lost 4 bases and J 2 bases, leaving 13 bases between the germline ends. The CDR3 bases are TGCGCCAGCAGCCCCCGGAAGGGGCTCACAGATACGCAGTATTTT. This gives the protein CASSPRKGLTDTQYF.

The chain employs TRBV27 and TRBJ1-2, with D possibly TRBD1 on 5 matching bases. The CDR3 sequence is 14 residues long. V shed 4 bases and J shed 4 bases, with 13 bases lying between them. Germline CDR1 reads MNHEY; CDR2 reads SMNVEV (reference sequence). The CDR3 here is CASSSSSGGYGYTF. Here the CDR3 DNA reads TGTGCCAGCAGTTCCTCGTCGGGGGGCTATGGCTACACCTTC.

This clone was seen a few times. The gene calls are TRBV9 and TRBJ2-5; TRBD1 matches at 7 bases. V lost 0 bases to trimming and J lost 4 bases; unmatched junction nucleotides: 3. The germline V gene encodes CDR1 SGDLS and CDR2 YYNGEE. This CDR3 has 14 amino acids. The CDR3 region is CASSVATGVETQYF. CDR3 bases: TGTGCCAGCAGCGTAGCTACAGGGGTAGAGACCCAGTACTTC. The full variable domain, with the rest looked up from reference TRBV9 and TRBJ2-5, is DSGVTQTPKHLITATGQRVTLRCSPRSGDLSVYWYQQSLDQGLQFLIQYYNGEERAKGNILERFSAQQFPDLHSELNLSSLELGDSALYFCASSVATGVETQYFGPGTRLLVL.

The chain is built from TRBV19 and TRBJ1-1; no clear D. V was cut by 5 bases and J by 5 bases, with 12 bases left in between. Per germline, CDR1 LNHDA and CDR2 SQIVND (reference sequence). This CDR3 comprises 13 residues. Here the CDR3 reads CASSPSESTEAFF. For the CDR3, the DNA is TGTGCCAGTAGTCCCTCTGAGAGTACTGAAGCTTTCTTT.

Details on this clone: Distinct nucleotide sequences in the sample also encode this CDR3. The chain uses TRBV5-1 and TRBJ2-1; TRBD1 is a possible D gene (6 bases). The germline V and J ends were trimmed by 0 bases and 7 bases, with 8 bases remaining between them. This CDR3 region has 13 residues. Germline V gene sequence: CDR1 SGHRS, CDR2 YFSETQ. CDR3 nucleotides: TGCGCCAGCAGCTTGGGTACAGGGAATGAGCAGTTCTTC. This translates into CASSLGTGNEQFF.

DNA of the CDR3: TGTGCCAGCAGCTTAGCAGTCAGGTCTGCCTACGAGCAGTACTTC. Amino acid sequence: CASSLAVRSAYEQYF. The rearrangement uses TRBV11-2 and TRBJ2-7; D is unresolved. Germline CDR1 is SGHAT and CDR2 is FQNNGV. Trimming took off 1 base at V and 2 bases at J, with 12 bases between the two ends. This CDR3 spans 15 amino acids.

CDR3 residues: CASSLGAAAGEQYF. The CDR3 DNA reads as TGTGCCAGCAGCTTAGGGGCGGCTGCAGGGGAGCAGTACTTC. The chain joins TRBV7-8 to TRBJ2-7, with D tentatively TRBD1 (5 bases). The germline V and J ends were trimmed by 1 base and 7 bases, with 14 bases remaining between them. CDR1 SGHVS and CDR2 FQNEAQ come from the germline V gene. This CDR3 is 14 amino acids long.

The CDR3 nucleotides are TGTGCCAGCAGTTTTACAGGGGACTATGGCTACACCTTC. As protein: CASSFTGDYGYTF. The V call is TRBV11-2, the J call TRBJ1-2; 7 bases agree with TRBD1. This CDR3 region has 13 residues. Germline assignment: CDR1 SGHAT and CDR2 FQNNGV. V shed 6 bases and J 3 bases; nucleotides not matched to a gene: 4.

A remark on this clone: Other DNA sequences in the sample encode the same CDR3. This chain links TRBV4-3 with TRBJ2-1; D uncertain. The ends were cut back, 0 bases at V and 1 base at J, with 4 bases in the middle. CDR1 and CDR2 from the germline V gene are LGHNA and YSLEER. The CDR3 consists of 14 residues. This CDR3 is CASSQDSSYNEQFF. The CDR3, as DNA: TGCGCCAGCAGCCAAGACAGTTCCTACAATGAGCAGTTCTTC.

The chain carries TRBV6-5 and TRBJ2-1; D might be TRBD2 (7 bases). Per germline, CDR1 MNHEY and CDR2 SVGAGI. The CDR3 covers 16 residues. V dropped 2 bases and J dropped 8 bases, with 19 bases sitting between them. CDR3 protein: CASSYVGGLLLDEQFF. The CDR3 DNA reads TGTGCCAGCAGTTACGTGGGGGGGCTCCTTCTCGATGAGCAGTTCTTC.

V gene TRBV7-6 combines with J gene TRBJ1-1; no definite D call. This CDR3 has 15 residues. The V gene lost 1 base and the J gene lost 3 bases, with 12 bases spanning the gap. The germline V gene has CDR1 SGHVS and CDR2 FNYEAQ. The CDR3 bases are TGTGCCAGCAGCTTAGACGCCGGTCTCTACACTGAAGCTTTCTTT. As protein: CASSLDAGLYTEAFF.